This TCR beta chain originates from a study of blood T cells in healthy people across ages. Details on this clonotype: Its target is unknown.

The CDR3 length is 15 residues. Germline V gene sequence: CDR1 MNHEY, CDR2 SMNVEV (reference sequence). After removal of 5 bases from V and 5 bases from J, the junction contained 10 bases not matched to a gene. The study, taken as a whole, reports: Across the age range, TCR beta diversity per million T cells fell in a roughly linear way. Compared with aged donors, long-lived donors showed fewer expanded clones, suggesting selection. PBMC samples, being unsorted, prevented any conclusive comparison of naive and antigen-experienced cells.

For the second PCR, which ran for 7 to 11 cycles, a sample-barcoded 5' primer and a J-beta primer mix were used. TCRdb re-called the 5' RACE reads through MiXCR, storing one row per CDR3 protein. The data hold 630,000 or so distinct CDR3 sequences, with approximately 30% observed a single time. The TCR sequence derives from an elderly woman in good health. The rearrangement uses TRBV27 and TRBJ1-1; 8 positions match TRBD1. Input material: blood. The CDR3 nucleotides are TGTGCCAGCAGTCCAGCGACAGGGGTGGCAACTGAAGCTTTCTTT. Amino acids: CASSPATGVATEAFF.